This T cell receptor (beta chain) came from a study of T cells in Graves' hyperthyroidism and ophthalmopathy. Study-level results: Ophthalmopathy and stable hyperthyroidism were separated by a 13 V-J model.

Using RNA transcripts as the source, TCR beta CDR3 regions were amplified. First-round RT-PCR targeting the TCR CDR3 was performed with the HTBI primer set. In TCRdb, the multiplex PCR reads were re-called with MiXCR into one record per CDR3 protein. The data contain just under 750,000 distinct CDR3 sequences, 30% to 40% of them singletons. The CDR3 has 15 amino acids. Germline lookup yields CDR1 MNHEY and CDR2 SMNVEV (reference sequence). The germline V and J ends were trimmed by 6 bases and 0 bases, with 12 bases remaining between them. Comment on this clonotype: Its antigen is currently unknown.

Sequencing was done on a sample of blood. V gene TRBV27 combines with J gene TRBJ1-3; TRBD1 might be the D (6 bases). The TCR comes from a woman aged 40-49 years with Graves' hyperthyroidism. This CDR3 is CASSRQALSGNTIYF. The CDR3 coding sequence is TGTGCCAGCAGCCGACAGGCCCTCTCTGGAAACACCATATATTTT.